Given below is one T cell receptor beta chain in context. This specimen comes from a study of breast tumors, draining lymph nodes, adjacent tissues. TCRdb re-derived calls from the multiplex PCR reads in MiXCR, one entry per CDR3 protein. Of about 200,000 distinct CDR3 sequences listed, around 35% are singletons. Axillary draining lymph nodes of breast cancer patients supplied the node samples. The V gene lost 4 bases and the J gene lost 7 bases, with 20 bases spanning the gap. This CDR3 region has 16 residues. Germline CDR1 reads SGHNT; CDR2 reads YYREEE (reference sequence). The chain employs TRBV5-4 and TRBJ1-4; D not certain. This clonotype was sampled from a female donor with breast cancer. Some clones in this sample may be carry-over from other donors' samples. Sequenced input: axillary lymph node tissue. In nucleotides, the CDR3 is TGTGCCAGCAGCCAAGAATCCGGGCCAGCGGGTGAAAAACTGTTTTTT. The encoded protein is CASSQESGPAGEKLFF.